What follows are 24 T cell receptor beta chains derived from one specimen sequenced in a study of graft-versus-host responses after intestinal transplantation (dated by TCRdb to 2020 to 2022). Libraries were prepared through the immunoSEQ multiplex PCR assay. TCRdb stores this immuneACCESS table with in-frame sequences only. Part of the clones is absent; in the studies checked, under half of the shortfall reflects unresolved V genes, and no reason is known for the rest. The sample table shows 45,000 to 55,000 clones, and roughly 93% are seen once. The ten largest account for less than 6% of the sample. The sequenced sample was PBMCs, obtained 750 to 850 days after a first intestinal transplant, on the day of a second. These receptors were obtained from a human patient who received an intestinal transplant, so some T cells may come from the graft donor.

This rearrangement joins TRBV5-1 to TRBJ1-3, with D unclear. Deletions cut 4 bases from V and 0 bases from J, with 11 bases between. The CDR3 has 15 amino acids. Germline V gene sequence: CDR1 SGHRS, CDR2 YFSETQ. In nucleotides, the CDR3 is TGCGCCAGCAGCCCCGCAGGACTCTCTGGAAACACCATATATTTT. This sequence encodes CASSPAGLSGNTIYF.

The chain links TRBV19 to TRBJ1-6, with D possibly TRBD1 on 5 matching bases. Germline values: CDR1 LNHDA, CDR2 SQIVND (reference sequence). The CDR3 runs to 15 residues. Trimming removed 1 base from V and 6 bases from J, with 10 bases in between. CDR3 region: CASSIGGTGNSPLHF. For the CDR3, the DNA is TGTGCCAGTAGTATAGGGGGGACCGGTAATTCACCCCTCCACTTT.

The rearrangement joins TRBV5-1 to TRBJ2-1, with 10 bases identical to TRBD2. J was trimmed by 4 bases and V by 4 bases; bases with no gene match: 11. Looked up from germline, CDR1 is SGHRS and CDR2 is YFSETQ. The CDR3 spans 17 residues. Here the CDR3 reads CASSTGSSGRDYNEQFF. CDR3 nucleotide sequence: TGCGCCAGCAGCACCGGCTCTAGCGGGAGAGATTACAATGAGCAGTTCTTC.

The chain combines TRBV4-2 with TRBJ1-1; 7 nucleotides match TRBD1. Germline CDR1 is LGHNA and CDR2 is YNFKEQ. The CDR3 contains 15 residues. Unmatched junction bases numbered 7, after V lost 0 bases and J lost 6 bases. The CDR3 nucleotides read TGTGCCAGCAGCCAAGATCCTCAGGGGGTGGCTGAAGCTTTCTTT. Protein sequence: CASSQDPQGVAEAFF.

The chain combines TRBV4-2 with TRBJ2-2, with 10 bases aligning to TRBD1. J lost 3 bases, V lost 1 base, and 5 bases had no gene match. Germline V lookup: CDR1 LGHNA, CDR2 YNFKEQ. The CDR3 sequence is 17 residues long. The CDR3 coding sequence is TGTGCCAGCAGCCAAGGGCCAGGACAGGGGGACACCGGGGAGCTGTTTTTT. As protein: CASSQGPGQGDTGELFF.

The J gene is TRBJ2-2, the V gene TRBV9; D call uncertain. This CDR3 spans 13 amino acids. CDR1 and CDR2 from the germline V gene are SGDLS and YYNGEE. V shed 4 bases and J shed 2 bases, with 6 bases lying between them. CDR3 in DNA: TGTGCCAGCAGCCCCCCTAACACCGGGGAGCTGTTTTTT. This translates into CASSPPNTGELFF. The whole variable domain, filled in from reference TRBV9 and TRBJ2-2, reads DSGVTQTPKHLITATGQRVTLRCSPRSGDLSVYWYQQSLDQGLQFLIQYYNGEERAKGNILERFSAQQFPDLHSELNLSSLELGDSALYFCASSPPNTGELFFGEGSRLTVL.

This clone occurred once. CDR3 DNA sequence: TGTGCCAGCCCAACCTCTGACAGGGGGAACACTGAAGCTTTCTTT. Protein product: CASPTSDRGNTEAFF. This chain connects TRBV27 to TRBJ1-1; TRBD1 aligns across 8 bases. The trim removed 8 bases at V and 1 base at J, leaving 9 bases unmatched. Germline values: CDR1 MNHEY, CDR2 SMNVEV (reference sequence). The CDR3 has 15 residues.

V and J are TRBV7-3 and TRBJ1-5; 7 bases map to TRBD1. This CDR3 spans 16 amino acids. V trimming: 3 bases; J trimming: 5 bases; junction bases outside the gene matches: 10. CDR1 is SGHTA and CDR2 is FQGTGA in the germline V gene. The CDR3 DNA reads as TGTGCCAGCAGCTTTGAACAGGGGTTTCGCTATCAGCCCCAGCATTTT. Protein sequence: CASSFEQGFRYQPQHF.

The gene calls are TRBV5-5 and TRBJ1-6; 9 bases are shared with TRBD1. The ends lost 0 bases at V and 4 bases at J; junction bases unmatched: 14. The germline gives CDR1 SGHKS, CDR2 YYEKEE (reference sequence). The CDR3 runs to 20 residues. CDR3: CASSLALQDRGKGYNSPLHF. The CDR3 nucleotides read TGTGCCAGCAGCTTGGCCCTTCAGGACAGGGGAAAGGGGTATAATTCACCCCTCCACTTT.

The CDR3 DNA is TGCGCCAGCAGCTTGCCTCCGGGGGAGCAGTACTTC. Its protein product is CASSLPPGEQYF. The V and J genes are TRBV5-1 and TRBJ2-7; tentatively, D is TRBD2 (5 bases). Per the germline V gene, CDR1 is SGHRS and CDR2 is YFSETQ. Trimming took 1 base from V and 7 from J, leaving 9 bases between them. This CDR3 is built from 12 residues.

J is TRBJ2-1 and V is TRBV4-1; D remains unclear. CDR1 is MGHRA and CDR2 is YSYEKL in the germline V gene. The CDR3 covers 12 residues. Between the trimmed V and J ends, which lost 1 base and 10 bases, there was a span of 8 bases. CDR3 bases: TGCGCCAGCAGCCAAGTGCTGGGGGAGCAGTTCTTC. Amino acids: CASSQVLGEQFF.

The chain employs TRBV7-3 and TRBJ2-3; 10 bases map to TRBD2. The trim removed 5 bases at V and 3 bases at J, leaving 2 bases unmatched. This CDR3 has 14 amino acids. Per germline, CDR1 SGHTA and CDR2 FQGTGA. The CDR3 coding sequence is TGTGCCAGCAGCCCACTAGCGGGAACAGATACGCAGTATTTT. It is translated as CASSPLAGTDTQYF.

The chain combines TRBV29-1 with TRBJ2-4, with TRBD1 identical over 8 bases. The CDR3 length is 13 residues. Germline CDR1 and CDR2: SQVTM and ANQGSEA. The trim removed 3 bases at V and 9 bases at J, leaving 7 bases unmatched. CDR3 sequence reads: CSVDLQGGSIQYF. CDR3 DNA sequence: TGCAGCGTTGACCTACAGGGGGGAAGCATTCAGTACTTC.

CDR3 loop: CSVEDVQGTEAFF. The CDR3 DNA sequence: TGCAGCGTTGAAGATGTCCAGGGGACTGAAGCTTTCTTT. The rearrangement uses TRBV29-1 and TRBJ1-1; a possible D gene is TRBD1 (6 bases). Deletions cut 0 bases from V and 5 bases from J, with 10 bases between. CDR3 size: 13 residues. Germline V gene data show CDR1 as SQVTM and CDR2 as ANQGSEA.

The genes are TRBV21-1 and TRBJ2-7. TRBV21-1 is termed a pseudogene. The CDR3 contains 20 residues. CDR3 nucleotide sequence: TGTGCCAGCAGCAGGCAGCGATCTTGGGCAGGCGGTCGAACTCCCTACGAGCAGTACTTC. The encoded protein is CASSRQRSWAGGRTPYEQYF.

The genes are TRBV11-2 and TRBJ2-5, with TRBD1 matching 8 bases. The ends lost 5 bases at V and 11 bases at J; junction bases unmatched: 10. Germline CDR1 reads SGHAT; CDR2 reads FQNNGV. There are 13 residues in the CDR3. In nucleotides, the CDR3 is TGTGCCAGCAGCAAGGACAGGGCAGGGGAGCAGTACTTC. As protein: CASSKDRAGEQYF.

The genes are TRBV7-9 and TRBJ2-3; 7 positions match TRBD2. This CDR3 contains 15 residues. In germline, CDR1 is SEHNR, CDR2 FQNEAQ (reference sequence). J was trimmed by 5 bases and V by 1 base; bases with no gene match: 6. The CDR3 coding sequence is TGTGCCAGCAGCTTAGGGCTAGCGGACCTAGATACGCAGTATTTT. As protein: CASSLGLADLDTQYF.

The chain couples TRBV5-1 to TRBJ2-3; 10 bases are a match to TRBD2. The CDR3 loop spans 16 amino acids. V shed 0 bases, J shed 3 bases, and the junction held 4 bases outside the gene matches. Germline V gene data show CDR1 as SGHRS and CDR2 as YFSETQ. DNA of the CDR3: TGCGCCAGCAGCTTGGGGTCTAGCGGGAGTACAGATACGCAGTATTTT. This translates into CASSLGSSGSTDTQYF.

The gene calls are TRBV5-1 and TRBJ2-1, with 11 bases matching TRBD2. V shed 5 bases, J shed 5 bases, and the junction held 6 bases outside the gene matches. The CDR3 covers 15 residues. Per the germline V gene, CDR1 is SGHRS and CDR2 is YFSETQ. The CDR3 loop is CASRAGLAVNNEQFF. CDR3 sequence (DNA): TGCGCCAGCAGGGCGGGACTAGCGGTTAACAATGAGCAGTTCTTC.

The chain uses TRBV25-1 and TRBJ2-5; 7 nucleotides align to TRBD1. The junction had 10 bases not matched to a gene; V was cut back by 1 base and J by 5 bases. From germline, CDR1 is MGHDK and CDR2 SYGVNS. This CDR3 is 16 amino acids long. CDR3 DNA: TGTGCCAGCAGTGAATCGACAGGGATGAGGACGGAGACCCAGTACTTC. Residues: CASSESTGMRTETQYF.

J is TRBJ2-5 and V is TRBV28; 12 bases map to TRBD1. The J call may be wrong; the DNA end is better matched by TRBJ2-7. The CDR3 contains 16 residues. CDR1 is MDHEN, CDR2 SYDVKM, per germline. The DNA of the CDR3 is TGTGCCAGCAGTGAAACCGGGACAGGGGGCTTCAACGAGCAGTACTTC. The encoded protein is CASSETGTGGFNEQYF.

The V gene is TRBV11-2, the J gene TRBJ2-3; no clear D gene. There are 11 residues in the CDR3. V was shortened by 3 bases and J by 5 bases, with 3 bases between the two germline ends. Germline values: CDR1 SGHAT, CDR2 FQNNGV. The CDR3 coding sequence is TGTGCCAGCAGCTTCCGAGATACGCAGTATTTT. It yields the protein CASSFRDTQYF.

This CDR3 is CASSQQKGGGYEQYF. CDR3 nucleotide sequence: TGTGCCAGCAGCCAACAAAAGGGAGGGGGATACGAGCAGTACTTC. The chain employs TRBV16 and TRBJ2-7; possible D gene TRBD2, 7 bases. Germline-derived CDR1 and CDR2 are KGHSY and FQNENV. The CDR3 runs 15 residues. Trimming left V 2 bases short and J 4 bases short, with 15 bases between.

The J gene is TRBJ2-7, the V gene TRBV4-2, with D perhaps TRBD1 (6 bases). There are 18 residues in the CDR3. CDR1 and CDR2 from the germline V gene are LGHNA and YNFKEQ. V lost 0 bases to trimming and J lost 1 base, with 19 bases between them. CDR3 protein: CASSQEGKAGVISYEQYF. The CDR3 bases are TGTGCCAGCAGCCAAGAGGGTAAAGCAGGGGTGATTTCCTACGAGCAGTACTTC.